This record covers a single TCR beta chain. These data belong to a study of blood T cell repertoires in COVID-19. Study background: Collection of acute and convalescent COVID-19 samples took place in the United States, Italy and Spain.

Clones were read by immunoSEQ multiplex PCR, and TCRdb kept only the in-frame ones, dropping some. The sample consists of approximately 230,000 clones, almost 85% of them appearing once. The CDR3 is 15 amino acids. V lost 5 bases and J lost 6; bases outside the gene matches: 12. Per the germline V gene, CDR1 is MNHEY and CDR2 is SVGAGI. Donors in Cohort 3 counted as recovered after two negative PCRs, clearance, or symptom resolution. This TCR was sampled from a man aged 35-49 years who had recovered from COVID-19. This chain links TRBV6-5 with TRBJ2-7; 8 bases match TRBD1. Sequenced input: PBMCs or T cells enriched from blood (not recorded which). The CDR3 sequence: CASSTPETGALEQYF. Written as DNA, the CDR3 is TGTGCCAGCAGTACCCCGGAGACAGGGGCTCTCGAGCAGTACTTC.